Below, 3 T cell receptor beta chains from the same sample are listed, as sequenced in a study of blood T cell repertoires in COVID-19. The assay was immunoSEQ multiplex PCR, and TCRdb's table has in-frame clones only and misses some. The sample shows fewer than 350,000 clones, 86% of them seen only once. The material sequenced was peripheral blood. These receptors all stem from a woman aged 70 to 79 with COVID-19, enrolled during active disease.

The genes are TRBV10-2 and TRBJ1-5; 10 bases are shared with TRBD1. The V segment lost 6 bases and the J segment 5 bases; nucleotides outside the gene matches: 4. Germline V lookup: CDR1 WSHSY, CDR2 SAAADI. The CDR3 totals 14 residues. CDR3 loop: CASSSTGGDQPQHF. The CDR3 DNA follows: TGCGCCAGCAGCTCGACAGGGGGCGATCAGCCCCAGCATTTT.

In DNA form, the CDR3 reads TGCGCCAGCAGCTTAGGTGGGACAGGGAACGAGCAGTACTTC. Protein product: CASSLGGTGNEQYF. V gene TRBV5-1 combines with J gene TRBJ2-7, with 9 bases matching TRBD1. The CDR3 length is 14 residues. The germline gives CDR1 SGHRS, CDR2 YFSETQ. The V gene end was trimmed by 2 bases and the J gene end by 5 bases; junction bases not matched to a gene: 5.

This chain links TRBV7-2 with TRBJ1-4; D remains ambiguous. The germline V gene encodes CDR1 SGHTA and CDR2 FQGNSA. The V and J ends lost 1 base and 7 bases respectively, with 10 bases between them. The CDR3 runs 14 residues. The CDR3 sequence is CASSLGGMGEKLFF. DNA of the CDR3: TGTGCCAGCAGCTTAGGAGGGATGGGTGAAAAACTGTTTTTT.